The sequence of this T cell receptor beta chain was determined in a study of cytomegalovirus exposure and HLA in healthy donors. The PCR employed 60 Vbeta primers together with 13 Jbeta primers. The table came from immunoSEQ multiplex PCR; TCRdb's copy has only in-frame clones and leaves some out. The sample has some 120,000 clones, roughly four fifths seen once. As concerns this clone: Its target is unknown.

Whole-study results and caveats: Most subjects' HLA-A and HLA-B alleles were reportedly predicted from TCR beta sequences. Common viral pathogens seemed, in a later analysis, to connect with several of the most significant clusters.

CDR3 size: 15 residues. Per germline, CDR1 LNHNV and CDR2 YYDKDF (reference sequence). The junction had 5 bases not matched to a gene; V was cut back by 5 bases and J by 1 base. Sample: PBMCs. This TCR was recovered from a man younger than 35 in good health and CMV-seronegative. The V gene is TRBV15, the J gene TRBJ1-3; 7 bases are shared with TRBD1. In DNA, the CDR3 is TGTGCCACCAGCCCGGGACAGCCTTCTGGAAACACCATATATTTT. This sequence encodes CATSPGQPSGNTIYF.